Given below is one TCR beta chain in context. Its antigen is still unknown. Sequencing used immunoSEQ multiplex PCR; TCRdb keeps in-frame clones, though not all of them. The top ten clones hold about 8.6% of a sample with about 140,000 clones, 93% of them seen once. These data belong to a study of T cell responses to AZD1222 COVID-19 vaccine. On the study more broadly: Second-dose intervals of approximately 4 or approximately 12 weeks were pooled.

The CDR3 sequence is 14 residues long. The germline gives CDR1 MNHNS, CDR2 SASEGT. V was clipped by 2 bases and J by 5 bases, with 10 bases between them. Regarding the study as a whole: Vaccine-related CD4 TCRs covered spike, predominating at 160-218 and 743-854. Repertoire sampling occurred only after the peak T cell response. Epitopes outside B.1.351 and B.1.1.7 mutated regions reportedly drew nearly half of spike TCRs.

The specimen was peripheral blood, collected on day 0 of AZD1222 vaccination. This TCR derives from an adult in good health. The chain links TRBV6-1 to TRBJ1-5; the D gene is possibly TRBD1 (6 bases). The CDR3 loop is CASSEQQGYQPQHF. The CDR3 DNA follows: TGTGCCAGCAGTGAACAACAGGGTTATCAGCCCCAGCATTTT.